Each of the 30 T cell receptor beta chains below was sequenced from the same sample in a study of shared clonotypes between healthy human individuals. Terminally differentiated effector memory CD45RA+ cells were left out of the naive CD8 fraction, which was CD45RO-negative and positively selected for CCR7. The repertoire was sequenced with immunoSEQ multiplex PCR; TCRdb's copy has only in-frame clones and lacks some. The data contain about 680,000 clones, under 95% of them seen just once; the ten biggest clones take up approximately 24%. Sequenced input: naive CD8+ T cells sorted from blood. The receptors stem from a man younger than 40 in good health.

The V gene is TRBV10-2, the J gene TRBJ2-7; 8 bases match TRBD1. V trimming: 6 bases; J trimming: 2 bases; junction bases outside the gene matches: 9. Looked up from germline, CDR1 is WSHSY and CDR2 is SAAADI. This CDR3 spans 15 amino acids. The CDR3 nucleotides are TGCGCCAGCAGGTACCCGGGACAGGATCCCTACGAGCAGTACTTC. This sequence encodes CASRYPGQDPYEQYF.

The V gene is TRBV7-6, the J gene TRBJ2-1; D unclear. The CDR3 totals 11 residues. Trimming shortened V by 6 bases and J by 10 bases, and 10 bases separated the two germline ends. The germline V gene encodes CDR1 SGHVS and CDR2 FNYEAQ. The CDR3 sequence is CASRRTLEQFF. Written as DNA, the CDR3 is TGTGCCAGCAGACGAACCCTAGAGCAGTTCTTC.

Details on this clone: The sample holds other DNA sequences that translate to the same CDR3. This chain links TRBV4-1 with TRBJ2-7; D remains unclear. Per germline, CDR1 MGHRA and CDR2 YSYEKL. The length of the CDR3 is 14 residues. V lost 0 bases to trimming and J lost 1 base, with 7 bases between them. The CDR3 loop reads CASSQDTSSYEQYF. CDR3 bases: TGCGCCAGCAGCCAAGATACTTCTTCCTACGAGCAGTACTTC.

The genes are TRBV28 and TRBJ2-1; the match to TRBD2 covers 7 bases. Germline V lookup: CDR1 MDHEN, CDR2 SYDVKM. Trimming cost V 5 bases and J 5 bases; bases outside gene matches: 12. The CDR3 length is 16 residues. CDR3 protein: CASSPRPSGTDNEQFF. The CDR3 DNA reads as TGTGCCAGCAGTCCCCGACCCAGCGGGACCGACAATGAGCAGTTCTTC.

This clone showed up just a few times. The CDR3 sequence is CASSRVGDGQYF. In DNA, the CDR3 is TGCGCCAGCAGCCGCGTGGGGGATGGGCAGTACTTC. V and J are TRBV4-1 and TRBJ2-7; the D gene could be TRBD1 or TRBD2 (5 bases each). Germline assignment: CDR1 MGHRA and CDR2 YSYEKL. Between the trimmed V and J ends, which lost 4 bases and 9 bases, there was a span of 13 bases. The CDR3 spans 12 residues.

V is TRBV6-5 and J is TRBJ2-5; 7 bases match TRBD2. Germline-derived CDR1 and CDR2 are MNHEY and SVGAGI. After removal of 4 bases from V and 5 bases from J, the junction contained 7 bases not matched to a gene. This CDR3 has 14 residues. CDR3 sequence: CASSWDYRRETQYF. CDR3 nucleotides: TGTGCCAGCAGTTGGGACTATAGGAGGGAGACCCAGTACTTC.

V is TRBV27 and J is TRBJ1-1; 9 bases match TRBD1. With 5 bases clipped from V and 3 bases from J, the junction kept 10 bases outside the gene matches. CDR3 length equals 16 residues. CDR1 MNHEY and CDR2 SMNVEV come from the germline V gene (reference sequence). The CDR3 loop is CASSPEQGAGDTEAFF. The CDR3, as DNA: TGTGCCAGCAGTCCCGAACAGGGGGCTGGGGACACTGAAGCTTTCTTT.

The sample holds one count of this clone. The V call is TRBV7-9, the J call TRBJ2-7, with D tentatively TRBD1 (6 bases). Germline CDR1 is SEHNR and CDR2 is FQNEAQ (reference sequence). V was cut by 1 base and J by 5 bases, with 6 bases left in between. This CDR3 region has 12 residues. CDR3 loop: CASSLGTDEQYF. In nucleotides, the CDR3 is TGTGCCAGCAGCTTAGGGACAGACGAGCAGTACTTC.

This chain's CDR3 is CASSQGRGQTPQYF. The CDR3 bases are TGCGCCAGCAGCCAAGGGAGGGGACAGACACCACAGTACTTC. The chain combines TRBV4-3 with TRBJ2-7; tentatively, D is TRBD1 (7 bases). The CDR3 is 14 residues long. CDR1 LGHNA and CDR2 YSLEER come from the germline V gene. The ends were cut back, 1 base at V and 10 bases at J, with 17 bases in the middle.

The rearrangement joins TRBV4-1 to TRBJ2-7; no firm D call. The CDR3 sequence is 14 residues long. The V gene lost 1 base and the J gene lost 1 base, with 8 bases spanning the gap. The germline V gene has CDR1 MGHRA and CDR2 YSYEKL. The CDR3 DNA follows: TGCGCCAGCAGCCAAGTGCACGGTTCCTACGAGCAGTACTTC. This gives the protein CASSQVHGSYEQYF.

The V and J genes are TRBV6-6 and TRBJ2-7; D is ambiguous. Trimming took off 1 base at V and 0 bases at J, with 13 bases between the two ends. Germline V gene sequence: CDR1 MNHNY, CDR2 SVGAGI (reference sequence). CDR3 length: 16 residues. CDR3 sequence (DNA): TGTGCCAGCAGTTACTTCATACGCGGTGACTCCTACGAGCAGTACTTC. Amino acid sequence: CASSYFIRGDSYEQYF.

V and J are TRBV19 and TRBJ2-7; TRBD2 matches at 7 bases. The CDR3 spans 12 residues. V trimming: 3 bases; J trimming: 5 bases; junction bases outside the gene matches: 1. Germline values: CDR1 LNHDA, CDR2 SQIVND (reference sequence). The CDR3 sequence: CASSIGRNEQYF. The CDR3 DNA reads TGTGCCAGTAGTATCGGGAGGAACGAGCAGTACTTC. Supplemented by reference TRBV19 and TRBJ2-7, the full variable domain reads DGGITQSPKYLFRKEGQNVTLSCEQNLNHDAMYWYRQDPGQGLRLIYYSQIVNDFQKGDIAEGYSVSREKKESFPLTVTSAQKNPTAFYLCASSIGRNEQYFGPGTRLTVT.

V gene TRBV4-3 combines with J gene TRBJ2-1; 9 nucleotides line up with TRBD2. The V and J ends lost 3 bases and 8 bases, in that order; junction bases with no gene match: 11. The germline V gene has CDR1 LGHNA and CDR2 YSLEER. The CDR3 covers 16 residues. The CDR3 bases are TGCGCCAGCAGCCAGGGGCCTAGCGGGGCCACGGATGAGCAGTTCTTC. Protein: CASSQGPSGATDEQFF.

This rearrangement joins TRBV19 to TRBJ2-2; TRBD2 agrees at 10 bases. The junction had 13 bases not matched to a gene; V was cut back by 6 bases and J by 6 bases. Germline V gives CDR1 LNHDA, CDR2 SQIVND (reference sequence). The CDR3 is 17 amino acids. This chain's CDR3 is CASSRSPAGGPAGELFF. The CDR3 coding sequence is TGTGCCAGTAGCCGAAGCCCAGCGGGAGGGCCGGCCGGGGAGCTGTTTTTT.

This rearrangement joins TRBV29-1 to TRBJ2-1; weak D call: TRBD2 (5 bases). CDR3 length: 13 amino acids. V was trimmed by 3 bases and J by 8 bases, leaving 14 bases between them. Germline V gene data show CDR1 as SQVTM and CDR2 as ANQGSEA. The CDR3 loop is CSVDRDSADEQFF. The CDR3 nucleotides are TGCAGCGTTGACCGGGATTCGGCGGATGAGCAGTTCTTC.

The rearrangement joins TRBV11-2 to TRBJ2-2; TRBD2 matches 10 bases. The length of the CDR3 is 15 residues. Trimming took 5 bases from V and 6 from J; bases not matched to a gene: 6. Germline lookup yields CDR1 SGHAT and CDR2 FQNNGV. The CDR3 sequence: CASSPLSGRPGELFF. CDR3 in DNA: TGTGCCAGCAGCCCCCTTAGCGGGAGGCCCGGGGAGCTGTTTTTT.

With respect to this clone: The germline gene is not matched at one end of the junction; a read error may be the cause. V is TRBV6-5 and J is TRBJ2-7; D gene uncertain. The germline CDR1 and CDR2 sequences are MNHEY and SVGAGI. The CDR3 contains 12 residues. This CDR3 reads CASSHSGGEQYF. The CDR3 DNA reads TGTGCCAGCAGTCACTCCGGCGGCGAGCAGTACTTC.

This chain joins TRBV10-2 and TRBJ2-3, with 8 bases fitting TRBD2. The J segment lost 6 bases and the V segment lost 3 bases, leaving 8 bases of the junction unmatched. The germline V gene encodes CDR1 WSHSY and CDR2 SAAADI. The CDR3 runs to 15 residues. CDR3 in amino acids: CASSESGRARDTQYF. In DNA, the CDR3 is TGCGCCAGCAGTGAATCCGGGAGGGCCAGGGATACGCAGTATTTT.

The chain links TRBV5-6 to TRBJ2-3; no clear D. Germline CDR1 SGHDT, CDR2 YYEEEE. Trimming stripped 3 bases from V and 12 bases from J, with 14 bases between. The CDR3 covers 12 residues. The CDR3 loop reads CASSWGDDSQYF. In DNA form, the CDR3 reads TGTGCCAGCAGCTGGGGTGACGATTCACAGTATTTT.

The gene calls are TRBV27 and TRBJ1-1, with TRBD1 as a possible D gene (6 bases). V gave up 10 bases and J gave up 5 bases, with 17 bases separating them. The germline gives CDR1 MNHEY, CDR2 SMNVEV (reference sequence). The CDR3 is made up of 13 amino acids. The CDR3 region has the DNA TGTGCCACCCTAGGGGGGGGAAAAACTGAAGCTTTCTTT. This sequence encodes CATLGGGKTEAFF.

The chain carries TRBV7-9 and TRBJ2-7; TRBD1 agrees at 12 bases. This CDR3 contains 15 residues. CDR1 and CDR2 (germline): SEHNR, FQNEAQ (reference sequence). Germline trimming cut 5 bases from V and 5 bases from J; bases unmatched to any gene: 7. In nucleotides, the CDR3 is TGTGCCAGCAGCATGGGACAGGGGGCAATGGACGAGCAGTACTTC. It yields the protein CASSMGQGAMDEQYF.

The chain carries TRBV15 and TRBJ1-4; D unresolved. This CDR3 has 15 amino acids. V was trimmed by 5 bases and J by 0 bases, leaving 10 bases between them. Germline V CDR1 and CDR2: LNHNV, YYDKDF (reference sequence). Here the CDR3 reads CATSGPIPTNEKLFF. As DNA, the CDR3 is TGTGCCACCAGCGGACCAATTCCAACTAATGAAAAACTGTTTTTT. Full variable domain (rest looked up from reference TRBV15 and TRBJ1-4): DAMVIQNPRYQVTQFGKPVTLSCSQTLNHNVMYWYQQKSSQAPKLLFHYYDKDFNNEADTPDNFQSRRPNTSFCFLDIRSPGLGDTAMYLCATSGPIPTNEKLFFGSGTQLSVL.

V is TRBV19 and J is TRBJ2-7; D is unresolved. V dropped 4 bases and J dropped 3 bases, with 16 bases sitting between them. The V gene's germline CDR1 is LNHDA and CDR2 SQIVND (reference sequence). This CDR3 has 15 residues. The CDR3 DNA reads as TGTGCCAGTAGTAACGTCCGTGGGGTATACTACGAGCAGTACTTC. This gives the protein CASSNVRGVYYEQYF.

The CDR3 spells CASYQNPYEQYF. The CDR3 region has the DNA TGTGCCAGCTACCAGAATCCCTACGAGCAGTACTTC. The rearrangement joins TRBV6-1 to TRBJ2-7; D remains ambiguous. V shed 8 bases and J shed 2 bases, with 10 bases lying between them. The CDR3 length is 12 residues. CDR1 MNHNS and CDR2 SASEGT come from the germline V gene.

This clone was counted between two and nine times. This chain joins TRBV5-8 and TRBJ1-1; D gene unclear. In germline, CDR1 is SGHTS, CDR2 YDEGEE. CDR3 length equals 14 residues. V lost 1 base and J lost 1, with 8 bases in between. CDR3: CASSLFFENTEAFF. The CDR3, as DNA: TGTGCCAGCAGCTTGTTTTTCGAGAACACTGAAGCTTTCTTT.

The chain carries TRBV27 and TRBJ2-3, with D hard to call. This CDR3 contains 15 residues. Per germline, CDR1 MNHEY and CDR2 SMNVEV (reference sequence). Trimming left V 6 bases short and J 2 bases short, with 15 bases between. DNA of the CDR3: TGTGCCAGCAGCTTAACCTACCCAAACACAGATACGCAGTATTTT. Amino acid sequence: CASSLTYPNTDTQYF.

CDR3 protein: CASSPRDRDEKLFF. CDR3 DNA: TGTGCCAGTAGCCCCCGGGACCGCGATGAAAAACTGTTTTTT. The chain is built from TRBV19 and TRBJ1-4; weak D call: TRBD1 (5 bases). Deletions cut 6 bases from V and 6 bases from J, with 14 bases between. Germline-derived CDR1 and CDR2 are LNHDA and SQIVND (reference sequence). The CDR3 runs to 14 residues.

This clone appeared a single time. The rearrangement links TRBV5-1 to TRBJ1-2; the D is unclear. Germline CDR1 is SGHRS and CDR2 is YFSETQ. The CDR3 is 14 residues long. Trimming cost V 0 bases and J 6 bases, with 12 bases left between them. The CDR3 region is CASSLELGLDGYTF. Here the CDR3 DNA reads TGCGCCAGCAGCTTGGAACTGGGGTTGGATGGCTACACCTTC.

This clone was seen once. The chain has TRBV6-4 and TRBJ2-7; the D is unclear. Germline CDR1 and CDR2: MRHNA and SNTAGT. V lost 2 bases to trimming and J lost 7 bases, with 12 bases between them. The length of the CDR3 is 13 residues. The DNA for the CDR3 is TGTGCCAGCAGTGACCATGCCGGAGCGGAGCAGTACTTC. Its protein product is CASSDHAGAEQYF.

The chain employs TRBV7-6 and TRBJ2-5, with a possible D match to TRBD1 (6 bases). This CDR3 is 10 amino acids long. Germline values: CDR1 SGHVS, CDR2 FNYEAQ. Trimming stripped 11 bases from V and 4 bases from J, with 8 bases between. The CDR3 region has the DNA TGTGCCTGGGGGCGAGAGACCCAGTACTTC. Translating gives CAWGRETQYF.